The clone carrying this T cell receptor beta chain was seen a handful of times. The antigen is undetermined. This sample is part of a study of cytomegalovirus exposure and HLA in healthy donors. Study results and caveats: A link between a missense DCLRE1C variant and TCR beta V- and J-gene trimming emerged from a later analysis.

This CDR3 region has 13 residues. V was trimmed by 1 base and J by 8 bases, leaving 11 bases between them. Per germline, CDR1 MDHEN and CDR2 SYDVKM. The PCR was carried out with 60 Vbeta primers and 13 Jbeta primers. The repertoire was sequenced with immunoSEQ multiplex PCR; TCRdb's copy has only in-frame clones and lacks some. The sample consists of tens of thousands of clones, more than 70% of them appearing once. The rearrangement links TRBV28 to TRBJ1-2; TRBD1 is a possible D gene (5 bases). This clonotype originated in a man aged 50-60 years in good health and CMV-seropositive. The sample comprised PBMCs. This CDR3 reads CASSLLGPGGYTF. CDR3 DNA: TGTGCCAGCAGTTTATTAGGGCCAGGGGGCTACACCTTC.